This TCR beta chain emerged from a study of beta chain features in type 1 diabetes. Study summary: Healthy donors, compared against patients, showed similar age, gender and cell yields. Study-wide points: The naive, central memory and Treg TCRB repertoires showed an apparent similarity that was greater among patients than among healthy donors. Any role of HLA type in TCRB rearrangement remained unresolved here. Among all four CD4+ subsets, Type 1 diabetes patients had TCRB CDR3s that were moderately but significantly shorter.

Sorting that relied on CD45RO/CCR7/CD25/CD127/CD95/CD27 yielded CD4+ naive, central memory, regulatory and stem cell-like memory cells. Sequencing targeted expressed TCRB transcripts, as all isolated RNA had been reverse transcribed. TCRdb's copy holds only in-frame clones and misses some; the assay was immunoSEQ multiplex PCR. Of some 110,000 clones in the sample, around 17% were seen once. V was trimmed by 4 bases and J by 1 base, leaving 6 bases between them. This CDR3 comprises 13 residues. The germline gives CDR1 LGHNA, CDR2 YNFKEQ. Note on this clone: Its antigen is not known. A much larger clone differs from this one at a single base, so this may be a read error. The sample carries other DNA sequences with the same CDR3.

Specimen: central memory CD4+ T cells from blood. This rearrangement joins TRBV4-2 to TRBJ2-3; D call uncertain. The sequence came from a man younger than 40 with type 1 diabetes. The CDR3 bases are TGTGCCAGCAGCCCCCCGGGCACAGATACGCAGTATTTT. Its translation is CASSPPGTDTQYF.